One and the same sample provided the 27 T cell receptor beta chains below, sequenced in a study of long-term antiretroviral therapy in people with HIV (dated by TCRdb to between 2021 and 2022). Sequencing of the TRB variable region was done with the immunoSEQ hsTCRB v3.0 assay at survey level resolution. TCRdb holds this immuneACCESS table with in-frame rearrangements only. Some clones are missing; in checked studies, unresolved V genes explain under half, and the rest has no known cause. The sample table shows 25,000 to 30,000 clones, and under 85% are seen once. The ten largest clones take up 11% of the sample. The source was unsorted PBMCs, collected 2.1 years after starting antiretroviral therapy. All receptors derive from a man younger than 40 with HIV.

The chain uses TRBV6-6 and TRBJ2-5; 7 bases fit TRBD1. Germline assignment: CDR1 MNHNY and CDR2 SVGAGI (reference sequence). Trimming cost V 5 bases and J 3 bases; bases outside gene matches: 9. The CDR3 contains 15 residues. The CDR3, as DNA: TGTGCCAGCAGTGTCTCACAGGGGAGTAAAGAGACCCAGTACTTC. As protein: CASSVSQGSKETQYF.

The chain recombines TRBV6-6 with TRBJ2-3, with 11 bases identical to TRBD1. Germline V gene data show CDR1 as MNHNY and CDR2 as SVGAGI (reference sequence). The CDR3 totals 15 residues. V was clipped by 3 bases and J by 4 bases; unmatched bases: 3. The CDR3 spells CASSYGQGAPDTQYF. The CDR3 DNA reads as TGTGCCAGCAGTTATGGACAGGGGGCCCCAGATACGCAGTATTTT.

This clone has only one observation. This chain connects TRBV29-1 to TRBJ1-1, with D maybe TRBD1 (6 bases). V was shortened by 7 bases and J by 1 base, with 10 bases between the two germline ends. There are 12 residues in the CDR3. Germline V gene lookup returns CDR1 SQVTM and CDR2 ANQGSEA. The CDR3 DNA reads as TGCAGCGGGGGACACGCGAACACTGAAGCTTTCTTT. Protein product: CSGGHANTEAFF.

The rearrangement uses TRBV5-1 and TRBJ1-1, with D perhaps matching TRBD1 (5 bases). CDR1 SGHRS and CDR2 YFSETQ come from the germline V gene. CDR3 length: 15 amino acids. Trimming cost V 0 bases and J 1 base, with 10 bases left between them. The CDR3 nucleotides are TGCGCCAGCAGCTTGGAGCTGACAGCGAACACTGAAGCTTTCTTT. Protein product: CASSLELTANTEAFF.

This chain connects TRBV11-3 to TRBJ2-7; 7 positions agree with TRBD1. CDR3 length equals 13 residues. CDR1 and CDR2 (germline): SGHNT, YENEEA. The trim removed 4 bases at V and 5 bases at J, leaving 5 bases unmatched. CDR3 sequence (DNA): TGTGCCAGCAGCTCCGGGACAGTCGACGAGCAGTACTTC. Its translation: CASSSGTVDEQYF. Full variable domain (remainder filled in from reference TRBV11-3 and TRBJ2-7): EAGVVQSPRYKIIEKKQPVAFWCNPISGHNTLYWYLQNLGQGPELLIRYENEEAVDDSQLPKDRFSAERLKGVDSTLKIQPAELGDSAVYLCASSSGTVDEQYFGPGTRLTVT.

The chain joins TRBV5-6 to TRBJ1-3; D is uncertain. Trimming left V 1 base short and J 2 bases short, with 7 bases between. The germline V gene has CDR1 SGHDT and CDR2 YYEEEE. CDR3 size: 14 residues. In nucleotides, the CDR3 is TGTGCCAGCAGCTTGTCCGGGGCTGGAAACACCATATATTTT. Translation gives CASSLSGAGNTIYF.

This clone is categorized as large. This chain links TRBV2 with TRBJ2-5, with a possible D match to TRBD1 (6 bases). V dropped 5 bases and J dropped 4 bases, with 17 bases sitting between them. This CDR3 is 15 amino acids long. Per germline, CDR1 SNHLY and CDR2 FYNNEI. CDR3 sequence reads: CASSPSQGSLETQYF. CDR3 bases: TGTGCCAGCAGTCCGTCACAGGGATCCCTAGAGACCCAGTACTTC.

V usage is TRBV7-9 and J usage is TRBJ2-5, with unresolved D. Trimming left V 4 bases short and J 4 bases short, with 13 bases between. CDR1 is SEHNR, CDR2 FQNEAQ, per germline (reference sequence). The CDR3 is made up of 14 amino acids. CDR3 protein: CASSSSTRTETQYF. The CDR3 bases are TGTGCCAGCAGCTCCTCGACCAGAACAGAGACCCAGTACTTC.

The chain recombines TRBV7-2 with TRBJ2-3; D assignment may be TRBD1 or TRBD2 (6 bases each). The CDR3 is 13 residues long. Germline CDR1 reads SGHTA; CDR2 reads FQGNSA. Trimming removed 7 bases at V and 4 bases at J, with 12 bases between. CDR3 in amino acids: CASKGGWADTQYF. DNA for the CDR3: TGTGCCAGCAAGGGGGGATGGGCAGATACGCAGTATTTT.

The chain uses TRBV7-6 and TRBJ2-7; TRBD1 matches at 9 bases. The CDR3 has 15 amino acids. Looked up from germline, CDR1 is SGHVS and CDR2 is FNYEAQ. Unmatched junction bases numbered 3, after V lost 1 base and J lost 2 bases. The DNA of the CDR3 is TGTGCCAGCAGCTTAGACAGGGGGCTAGCCTACGAGCAGTACTTC. Translated, it gives CASSLDRGLAYEQYF.

This clone was observed a single time. This chain joins TRBV2 and TRBJ1-6; D uncertain. Germline V lookup: CDR1 SNHLY, CDR2 FYNNEI. This CDR3 comprises 14 residues. Trimming shortened V by 6 bases and J by 9 bases, and 15 bases separated the two germline ends. CDR3 DNA sequence: TGTGCCAGCAGCCCCGGGGTTAGAATTTCACCCCTCCACTTT. Translating it yields CASSPGVRISPLHF.

The CDR3 loop reads CASRDRSEYF. The DNA of the CDR3 is TGTGCCAGCAGGGACAGGTCTGAGTACTTC. This sequence joins TRBV6-5 and TRBJ2-7, with 7 positions matching TRBD1. This CDR3 spans 10 amino acids. J was trimmed by 11 bases and V by 6 bases; bases with no gene match: 4. The V gene's germline CDR1 is MNHEY and CDR2 SVGAGI.

The genes are TRBV5-1 and TRBJ2-3; maybe TRBD2 (5 bases). Germline V gene lookup returns CDR1 SGHRS and CDR2 YFSETQ. The CDR3 is 15 amino acids. With 5 bases removed from V and 4 bases from J, the gap between germline ends came to 17 bases. DNA for the CDR3: TGCGCCAGCAGACTTGACGGAGTCGGGGCAGATACGCAGTATTTT. This encodes CASRLDGVGADTQYF.

V gene TRBV30 combines with J gene TRBJ2-7; tentatively, D is TRBD1 or TRBD2 (5 bases each). The CDR3 covers 13 residues. With 5 bases removed from V and 3 bases from J, the gap between germline ends came to 14 bases. Germline CDR1 reads GTSNPN; CDR2 reads SVGIG (reference sequence). For the CDR3, the DNA is TGTGCCTGGTCCCGGGACGCGGGCTACGAGCAGTACTTC. Its translation: CAWSRDAGYEQYF.

The rearrangement joins TRBV28 to TRBJ2-7; D is undetermined. Germline V gives CDR1 MDHEN, CDR2 SYDVKM. The CDR3 consists of 13 residues. Trimming removed 2 bases at V and 0 bases at J, with 5 bases between. CDR3 protein: CASSLLFSYEQYF. CDR3 in DNA: TGTGCCAGCAGTTTACTATTCTCCTACGAGCAGTACTTC.

This rearrangement joins TRBV5-1 to TRBJ2-1; 10 bases align to TRBD1. The CDR3 has 14 amino acids. The germline V gene has CDR1 SGHRS and CDR2 YFSETQ. The V and J ends lost 4 bases and 9 bases, in that order; junction bases with no gene match: 7. The CDR3 loop reads CASSGTGERAEQFF. The CDR3 region has the DNA TGCGCCAGCAGCGGGACAGGGGAGCGCGCTGAGCAGTTCTTC.

The gene calls are TRBV6-6 and TRBJ2-7; D call uncertain. V was clipped by 6 bases and J by 5 bases, with 11 bases between them. The CDR3 has 12 residues. CDR1 is MNHNY, CDR2 SVGAGI, per germline (reference sequence). Here the CDR3 DNA reads TGTGCCAGCAGCCACGGTGTGGACGAGCAGTACTTC. Residues: CASSHGVDEQYF.

The chain is built from TRBV6-5 and TRBJ2-5; either TRBD1 or TRBD2 may fit D (5 bases each). CDR3 length: 13 amino acids. Per germline, CDR1 MNHEY and CDR2 SVGAGI. V was clipped by 5 bases and J by 5 bases, with 12 bases between them. CDR3 bases: TGTGCCAGCAGTCGGTCAGGGACGGAGACCCAGTACTTC. This sequence encodes CASSRSGTETQYF.

The chain combines TRBV5-6 with TRBJ1-2; 8 bases fit TRBD1. V dropped 2 bases and J dropped 6; count of bases not matched to a gene: 3. Germline lookup yields CDR1 SGHDT and CDR2 YYEEEE. The CDR3 loop spans 13 amino acids. Here the CDR3 reads CASSLQGEDGYTF. The CDR3 DNA follows: TGTGCCAGCAGCTTACAGGGGGAGGATGGCTACACCTTC.

The CDR3 spells CASSLRGGNTEAFF. In DNA, the CDR3 is TGTGCCAGCAGCTTGCGGGGAGGGAACACTGAAGCTTTCTTT. The rearrangement uses TRBV5-4 and TRBJ1-1, with unresolved D. The CDR3 extends over 14 amino acids. V lost 1 base, J lost 1 base, and 8 bases lay in between. The germline V gene encodes CDR1 SGHNT and CDR2 YYREEE (reference sequence). The complete variable domain, with remaining parts taken from reference TRBV5-4 and TRBJ1-1, reads ETGVTQSPTHLIKTRGQQVTLRCSSQSGHNTVSWYQQALGQGPQFIFQYYREEENGRGNFPPRFSGLQFPNYSSELNVNALELDDSALYLCASSLRGGNTEAFFGQGTRLTVV.

This chain joins TRBV7-2 and TRBJ2-7; 7 bases are a match to TRBD2. Germline V gene sequence: CDR1 SGHTA, CDR2 FQGNSA. After removal of 2 bases from V and 2 bases from J, the junction contained 9 bases not matched to a gene. There are 16 residues in the CDR3. The CDR3: CASSLLPSGPPYEQYF. For the CDR3, the DNA is TGTGCCAGCAGCTTATTGCCTAGCGGTCCTCCCTACGAGCAGTACTTC.

The V gene is TRBV7-3, the J gene TRBJ1-1; D unresolved. Germline assignment: CDR1 SGHTA and CDR2 FQGTGA. The CDR3 runs to 14 residues. V was trimmed by 5 bases and J by 6 bases, leaving 16 bases between them. Here the CDR3 DNA reads TGTGCCAGCAGCCCATTGGCAGGTCGGTCTGAAGCTTTCTTT. Its protein is CASSPLAGRSEAFF.

Written as DNA, the CDR3 is TGTGCCAGCAGCCCCCAGGGGGGGACAGCCATTCAGTACTTC. This translates into CASSPQGGTAIQYF. The genes are TRBV13 and TRBJ2-4; D is tentatively TRBD1 or TRBD2 (7 bases each). This CDR3 is 14 amino acids long. V was pared by 5 bases and J by 9 bases, with 17 bases between. Germline CDR1 is PRHDT and CDR2 is FYEKMQ (reference sequence).

V gene TRBV29-1 combines with J gene TRBJ1-2; 9 nucleotides agree with TRBD1. J lost 8 bases, V lost 1 base, and 5 bases had no gene match. In germline, CDR1 is SQVTM, CDR2 ANQGSEA. This CDR3 region has 13 residues. The CDR3: CSVEGDRVRGYTF. As DNA, the CDR3 is TGCAGCGTTGAAGGGGACAGGGTGAGGGGCTACACCTTC. The variable domain in full, with the rest retrieved from reference TRBV29-1 and TRBJ1-2, is SAVISQKPSRDICQRGTSLTIQCQVDSQVTMMFWYRQQPGQSLTLIATANQGSEATYESGFVIDKFPISRPNLTFSTLTVSNMSPEDSSIYLCSVEGDRVRGYTFGSGTRLTVV.

The V call is TRBV5-1, the J call TRBJ2-6; TRBD1 aligns across 8 bases. This CDR3 region has 18 residues. V lost 3 bases, J lost 0 bases, and 8 bases stayed unmatched. Germline CDR1 reads SGHRS; CDR2 reads YFSETQ. The CDR3 protein is CASSSLSGGLSGANVLTF. The CDR3 DNA follows: TGCGCCAGCAGCTCGCTGTCAGGGGGCCTCTCTGGGGCCAACGTCCTGACTTTC.

The chain is built from TRBV18 and TRBJ1-3; the D gene is possibly TRBD1 (6 bases). The CDR3 is 15 amino acids. CDR1 and CDR2 from the germline V gene are KGHSH and LQKENI. The V end lost 3 bases, the J end lost 3 bases, and 12 bases lay between the germline ends. The CDR3 sequence: CASSPSGTNGNTIYF. The CDR3 DNA reads as TGTGCCAGCTCACCCTCCGGGACAAATGGAAACACCATATATTTT.

The chain is built from TRBV5-1 and TRBJ2-1, with 11 nucleotides matching TRBD2. The CDR3 has 15 residues. With 0 bases clipped from V and 9 bases from J, the junction kept 5 bases outside the gene matches. Germline CDR1 is SGHRS and CDR2 is YFSETQ. Here the CDR3 DNA reads TGCGCCAGCAGCTTGGGTAGCGGGAGGGCCTTTGAGCAGTTCTTC. Residues: CASSLGSGRAFEQFF. Full variable domain (outside the CDR3, taken from reference TRBV5-1 and TRBJ2-1): KAGVTQTPRYLIKTRGQQVTLSCSPISGHRSVSWYQQTPGQGLQFLFEYFSETQRNKGNFPGRFSGRQFSNSRSEMNVSTLELGDSALYLCASSLGSGRAFEQFFGPGTRLTVL.